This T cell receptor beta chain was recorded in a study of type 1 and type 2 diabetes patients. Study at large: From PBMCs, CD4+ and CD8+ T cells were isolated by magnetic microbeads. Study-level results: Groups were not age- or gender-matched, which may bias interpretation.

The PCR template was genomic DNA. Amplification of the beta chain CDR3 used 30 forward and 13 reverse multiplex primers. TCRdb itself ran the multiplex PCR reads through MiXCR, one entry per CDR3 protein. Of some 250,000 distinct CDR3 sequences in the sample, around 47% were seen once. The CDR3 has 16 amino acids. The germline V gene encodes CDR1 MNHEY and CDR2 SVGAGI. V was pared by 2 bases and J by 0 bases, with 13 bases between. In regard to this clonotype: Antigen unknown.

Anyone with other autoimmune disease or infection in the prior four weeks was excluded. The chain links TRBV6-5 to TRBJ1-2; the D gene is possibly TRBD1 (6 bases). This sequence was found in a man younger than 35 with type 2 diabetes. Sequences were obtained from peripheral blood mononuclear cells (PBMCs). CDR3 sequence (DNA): TGTGCCAGCAGTTACCGGACAGCGTCGGCTAACTATGGCTACACCTTC. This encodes CASSYRTASANYGYTF.